These 25 T cell receptor beta chains were all obtained from the same sample, sequenced in a study of cytomegalovirus exposure and HLA in healthy donors. PCR used 60 Vbeta primers and 13 Jbeta primers. The table came from immunoSEQ multiplex PCR; TCRdb's copy has only in-frame clones and leaves some out. The sample contains roughly 44,000 clones, over 70% of which appear only once. Sample: PBMCs. Receptor source: a man aged 45-60 years in good health and CMV-seronegative.

The rearrangement uses TRBV5-1 and TRBJ2-2; D remains ambiguous. CDR3 length: 13 residues. The V gene lost 4 bases and the J gene lost 5 bases, with 9 bases spanning the gap. CDR1 and CDR2 (germline): SGHRS, YFSETQ. This chain's CDR3 is CASSPTRTGELFF. Here the CDR3 DNA reads TGCGCCAGCAGCCCTACGCGTACCGGGGAGCTGTTTTTT.

This clone was counted a few times. The rearrangement uses TRBV5-6 and TRBJ1-6; 10 bases align to TRBD1. Germline CDR1 reads SGHDT; CDR2 reads YYEEEE. The CDR3 length is 16 residues. After removal of 0 bases from V and 7 bases from J, the junction contained 4 bases not matched to a gene. In DNA, the CDR3 is TGTGCCAGCAGCTTGGCCCGGACAGGGGGGAATTCACCCCTCCACTTT. Amino acids: CASSLARTGGNSPLHF.

The chain combines TRBV19 with TRBJ1-1, with a possible D match to TRBD1 (5 bases). The CDR3 length is 15 residues. Germline CDR1 reads LNHDA; CDR2 reads SQIVND (reference sequence). Between the trimmed V and J ends, which lost 5 bases and 1 base, there was a span of 14 bases. The chain's CDR3 is CASSLSGVWNTEAFF. The CDR3 DNA is TGTGCCAGTAGTCTCTCGGGGGTCTGGAACACTGAAGCTTTCTTT. The variable domain in full, with the rest retrieved from reference TRBV19 and TRBJ1-1, is DGGITQSPKYLFRKEGQNVTLSCEQNLNHDAMYWYRQDPGQGLRLIYYSQIVNDFQKGDIAEGYSVSREKKESFPLTVTSAQKNPTAFYLCASSLSGVWNTEAFFGQGTRLTVV.

The genes are TRBV14 and TRBJ2-5; D possibly corresponds to TRBD1 (6 bases). Trimming removed 4 bases at V and 5 bases at J, with 20 bases between. Germline loops: CDR1 SGHDN, CDR2 FVKESK. The CDR3 has 16 amino acids. CDR3 sequence (DNA): TGTGCCAGCAGCCGAGGGGGAGCGAGGAGTGGGGAGACCCAGTACTTC. The encoded protein is CASSRGGARSGETQYF.

The V gene is TRBV5-1, the J gene TRBJ2-5, with 12 bases matching TRBD2. The CDR3 extends over 14 amino acids. The germline gives CDR1 SGHRS, CDR2 YFSETQ. The trim removed 4 bases at V and 3 bases at J, leaving 1 base unmatched. CDR3: CASSRTSGKETQYF. The CDR3 DNA follows: TGCGCCAGCAGCCGGACTAGCGGGAAAGAGACCCAGTACTTC. The variable domain in full, with the rest retrieved from reference TRBV5-1 and TRBJ2-5, is KAGVTQTPRYLIKTRGQQVTLSCSPISGHRSVSWYQQTPGQGLQFLFEYFSETQRNKGNFPGRFSGRQFSNSRSEMNVSTLELGDSALYLCASSRTSGKETQYFGPGTRLLVL.

This rearrangement joins TRBV7-2 to TRBJ1-1; D is unclear. Germline V CDR1 and CDR2: SGHTA, FQGNSA. The CDR3 extends over 13 amino acids. Between the trimmed V and J ends, which lost 6 bases and 5 bases, there was a span of 13 bases. CDR3 residues: CASSPMQRTEAFF. The CDR3 DNA is TGTGCCAGCAGTCCCATGCAACGGACTGAAGCTTTCTTT.

This clone was detected once. V and J are TRBV29-1 and TRBJ2-3, with D possibly being TRBD2 (6 bases). V shed 4 bases and J shed 1 base, with 15 bases lying between them. The CDR3 contains 15 residues. The V gene's germline CDR1 is SQVTM and CDR2 ANQGSEA. In DNA form, the CDR3 reads TGCAGCGTTGGTGGGGGGTATTTGGGCACAGATACGCAGTATTTT. It encodes CSVGGGYLGTDTQYF.

The chain has TRBV9 and TRBJ2-5; D is uncertain. The assigned J gene may be wrong: the sequence end matches TRBJ2-7 better. Germline V lookup: CDR1 SGDLS, CDR2 YYNGEE. The CDR3 has 12 residues. The CDR3 is CASSDDTYEQYF. CDR3 nucleotides: TGTGCCAGCAGCGACGACACCTACGAGCAGTACTTC.

In nucleotides, the CDR3 is TGTGCCACCAGCAGACGGGGGGGCTTAAGGAATGAGCAGTTCTTC. Protein: CATSRRGGLRNEQFF. This chain uses TRBV15 with TRBJ2-1; 8 positions match TRBD2. Looked up from germline, CDR1 is LNHNV and CDR2 is YYDKDF (reference sequence). The CDR3 extends over 15 amino acids. V was pared by 2 bases and J by 7 bases, with 7 bases of the junction left unmatched.

As for this clone: The junction and the germline gene differ at one end; a read error may be behind it. The rearrangement uses TRBV7-9 and TRBJ2-7; 8 bases map to TRBD2. The CDR3 covers 15 residues. In germline, CDR1 is SEHNR, CDR2 FQNEAQ (reference sequence). This chain's CDR3 is CSSSSPQRGIYEQYF. DNA for the CDR3: TGTTCCAGCAGCTCCCCCCAGCGGGGGATCTACGAGCAGTACTTC. The variable domain in full, completed from reference TRBV7-9 and TRBJ2-7, reads DTGVSQNPRHKITKRGQNVTFRCDPISEHNRLYWYRQTLGQGPEFLTYFQNEAQLEKSRLLSDRFSAERPKGSFSTLEIQRTEQGDSAMYLCSSSSPQRGIYEQYFGPGTRLTVT.

This chain joins TRBV6-5 and TRBJ2-7, with 7 bases lining up with TRBD1. The length of the CDR3 is 13 residues. Unmatched junction bases numbered 6, after V lost 6 bases and J lost 4 bases. Germline CDR1 and CDR2: MNHEY and SVGAGI. CDR3 DNA sequence: TGTGCCAGCAGCCAGGGACAGCAGTACGAGCAGTACTTC. Its protein product is CASSQGQQYEQYF.

The chain recombines TRBV18 with TRBJ1-2; D is perhaps TRBD1 (5 bases). Trimming removed 3 bases from V and 2 bases from J, with 10 bases in between. CDR1 is KGHSH, CDR2 LQKENI, per germline. The CDR3 totals 14 residues. The chain's CDR3 is CASSPARANYGYTF. The CDR3 DNA sequence: TGTGCCAGCTCACCGGCCAGGGCCAACTATGGCTACACCTTC.

This sequence joins TRBV5-6 and TRBJ2-1; TRBD2 matches at 7 bases. This CDR3 has 15 amino acids. Germline V lookup: CDR1 SGHDT, CDR2 YYEEEE. V dropped 0 bases and J dropped 5; count of bases not matched to a gene: 5. For the CDR3, the DNA is TGTGCCAGCAGCTTGGGCGGGAGTTCTAACAATGAGCAGTTCTTC. The encoded protein is CASSLGGSSNNEQFF.

The chain recombines TRBV7-2 with TRBJ2-5, with D perhaps TRBD2 (6 bases). The germline gives CDR1 SGHTA, CDR2 FQGNSA. The CDR3 consists of 14 residues. V was clipped by 3 bases and J by 2 bases, with 10 bases between them. CDR3 in DNA: TGTGCCAGCAGCTTTCGGGGGTTACAAGAGACCCAGTACTTC. It encodes CASSFRGLQETQYF.

The V and J genes are TRBV19 and TRBJ1-2, with TRBD1 as a possible D gene (6 bases). V lost 5 bases, J lost 4 bases, and 14 bases lay in between. This CDR3 has 14 amino acids. Germline CDR1 reads LNHDA; CDR2 reads SQIVND (reference sequence). CDR3 coding DNA: TGTGCCAGTAGTTATTGGGGGCTTGGCTATGGCTACACCTTC. It yields the protein CASSYWGLGYGYTF.

The chain uses TRBV7-2 and TRBJ2-6; D is unclear. V was pared by 5 bases and J by 0 bases, with 8 bases between. Germline assignment: CDR1 SGHTA and CDR2 FQGNSA. This CDR3 comprises 15 residues. CDR3 coding DNA: TGTGCCAGCAGCGTCGACTTCTCTGGGGCCAACGTCCTGACTTTC. This sequence encodes CASSVDFSGANVLTF.

The V call is TRBV7-2, the J call TRBJ2-3; 8 nucleotides agree with TRBD2. Per germline, CDR1 SGHTA and CDR2 FQGNSA. The J segment lost 5 bases and the V segment lost 3 bases, leaving 7 bases of the junction unmatched. The length of the CDR3 is 15 residues. CDR3 DNA: TGTGCCAGCAGCTTTAACTTAGCGGGGAGAGATACGCAGTATTTT. Its translation is CASSFNLAGRDTQYF.

This clone has a single count. This chain joins TRBV5-5 and TRBJ2-3; a weak D match, TRBD2 (5 bases). Germline CDR1 SGHKS, CDR2 YYEKEE (reference sequence). This CDR3 comprises 16 residues. The V end lost 0 bases, the J end lost 2 bases, and 13 bases lay between the germline ends. The CDR3 is CASSLVPERNTDTQYF. CDR3 in DNA: TGTGCCAGCAGCTTGGTCCCTGAGCGGAACACAGATACGCAGTATTTT.

The chain is built from TRBV5-1 and TRBJ2-4, with 8 nucleotides matching TRBD1. CDR1 SGHRS and CDR2 YFSETQ come from the germline V gene. There are 14 residues in the CDR3. J lost 8 bases, V lost 5 bases, and 9 bases had no gene match. In nucleotides, the CDR3 is TGCGCCAGCAGGAACGACAGGGGCGGGCACATTCAGTACTTC. Translation gives CASRNDRGGHIQYF.

The J gene is TRBJ1-1, the V gene TRBV2, with 9 bases that match TRBD1. CDR3 length: 14 amino acids. Trimming took 9 bases from V and 1 from J; bases not matched to a gene: 6. Germline V gene lookup returns CDR1 SNHLY and CDR2 FYNNEI. The CDR3 DNA follows: TGTGCCAGAAATTTGGGACAGGGGAACACTGAAGCTTTCTTT. Translation gives CARNLGQGNTEAFF.

This rearrangement joins TRBV6-1 to TRBJ1-2; 8 nucleotides match TRBD1. The CDR3 runs to 15 residues. The germline V gene encodes CDR1 MNHNS and CDR2 SASEGT. Germline trimming cut 3 bases from V and 8 bases from J; bases unmatched to any gene: 11. The CDR3 is CASSDISRTGRGYTF. The CDR3 nucleotides read TGTGCCAGCAGTGATATATCGAGGACAGGGAGGGGCTACACCTTC.

Notes on this clone: A read error may account for a junction end that differs from germline. The rearrangement joins TRBV2 to TRBJ2-7; D uncertain. This CDR3 comprises 11 residues. Germline CDR1 reads SNHLY; CDR2 reads FYNNEI. Here the CDR3 reads CASSDHGQVDF. CDR3 bases: TGTGCCAGCAGTGATCATGGTCAGGTGGACTTC.

The rearrangement uses TRBV9 and TRBJ1-2, with TRBD1 identical over 8 bases. Looked up from germline, CDR1 is SGDLS and CDR2 is YYNGEE. V lost 3 bases and J lost 4; bases outside the gene matches: 5. This CDR3 contains 14 residues. Here the CDR3 reads CASSAQGGAYGYTF. CDR3 coding DNA: TGTGCCAGCAGCGCACAGGGGGGGGCCTATGGCTACACCTTC.

CDR3 coding DNA: TGTGCCAGCAGCTTGGACCAGGGGGTCACCGGGGAGCTGTTTTTT. Translation: CASSLDQGVTGELFF. This rearrangement joins TRBV5-6 to TRBJ2-2, with TRBD1 matching over 7 bases. J gave up 4 bases and V 0 bases, and 3 bases lay outside the gene matches. The CDR3 totals 15 residues. Germline CDR1 SGHDT, CDR2 YYEEEE.

The chain combines TRBV4-3 with TRBJ2-1; TRBD1 matches at 9 bases. The V gene's germline CDR1 is LGHNA and CDR2 YSLEER. CDR3 length: 15 amino acids. Trimming at V came to 2 bases and at J to 8 bases, leaving 7 bases not matched to a gene. CDR3 residues: CASSQWDREADEQFF. The CDR3, as DNA: TGCGCCAGCAGCCAATGGGACAGGGAGGCAGATGAGCAGTTCTTC.